This T cell receptor (beta chain) was recorded in a study of cytomegalovirus exposure and HLA in healthy donors. CDR3 length equals 13 residues. V lost 0 bases and J 4 bases, leaving 7 bases between the germline ends. 13 Jbeta primers and 60 Vbeta primers were used for the PCR. Assay: immunoSEQ multiplex PCR; the TCRdb copy retains only in-frame clones and omits some. Here the sample spans fewer than 200,000 clones, about 80% being singletons. The specimen was PBMCs. The receptor's source is a man aged 25-45 years in good health and CMV-seronegative. This sequence joins TRBV23-1 and TRBJ2-7; D is unclear. TRBV23-1 is an open reading frame, and its role is uncertain. The CDR3 protein is CASSQSYQYEQYF. CDR3 coding DNA: TGCGCCAGCAGTCAATCGTACCAGTACGAGCAGTACTTC.